This TCR beta chain was documented in a study of blood T cells in healthy people across ages. Study at large: Template switching captured about one barcoded beta molecule per two T cells.

Comments on this clonotype: Its specificity is unknown.

It was with a sample-barcoded 5' primer and a J-beta primer mix that a second PCR of roughly 6 to 12 cycles was run. TCRdb passed the 5' RACE reads through MiXCR, listing each CDR3 protein once. Of 1.5 million to 2 million distinct CDR3 sequences listed, roughly 50% are singletons. The germline V gene has CDR1 ENHRY and CDR2 SYGVKD. V shed 0 bases and J shed 1 base, with 10 bases lying between them. The CDR3 is made up of 15 amino acids. General observations from the study: Age advanced and TCR beta diversity per million T cells fell, roughly linearly.

The specimen was blood. This TCR was sampled from a woman aged 40 to 50 in good health. The genes are TRBV10-3 and TRBJ2-7; D unclear. CDR3 residues: CAISESLTNSYEQYF. CDR3 DNA: TGTGCCATCAGTGAGTCGCTGACGAATTCCTACGAGCAGTACTTC.